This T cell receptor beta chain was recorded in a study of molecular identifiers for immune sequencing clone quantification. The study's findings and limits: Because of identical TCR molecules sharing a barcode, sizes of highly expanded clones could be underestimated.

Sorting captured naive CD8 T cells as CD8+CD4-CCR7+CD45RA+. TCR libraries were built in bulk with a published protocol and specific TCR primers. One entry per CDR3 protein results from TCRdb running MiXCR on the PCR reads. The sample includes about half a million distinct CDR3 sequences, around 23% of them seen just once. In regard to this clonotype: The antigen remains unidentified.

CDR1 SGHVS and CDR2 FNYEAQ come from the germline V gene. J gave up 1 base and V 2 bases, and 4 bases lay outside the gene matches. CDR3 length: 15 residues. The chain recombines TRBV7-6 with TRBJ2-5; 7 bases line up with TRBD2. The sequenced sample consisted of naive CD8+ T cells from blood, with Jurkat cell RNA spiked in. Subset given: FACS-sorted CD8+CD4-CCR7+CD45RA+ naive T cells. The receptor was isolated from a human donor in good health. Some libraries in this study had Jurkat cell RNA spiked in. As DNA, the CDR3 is TGTGCCAGCAGCTTACTAGCGGCGTCCCAAGAGACCCAGTACTTC. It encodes CASSLLAASQETQYF.